Below are 15 T cell receptor beta chains sequenced from a single sample in a study of blood T cell repertoires in COVID-19. Sequenced by immunoSEQ multiplex PCR; TCRdb stores in-frame clones only, minus some. The sample holds 200,000 to 300,000 clones; under 85% are singletons and the top ten take roughly 2%. Sequencing was carried out using peripheral blood. The origin of the receptors is a man younger than 40 who had recovered from COVID-19.

The gene calls are TRBV6-5 and TRBJ2-7; 8 nucleotides line up with TRBD2. Per the germline V gene, CDR1 is MNHEY and CDR2 is SVGAGI. This CDR3 contains 14 residues. V lost 6 bases, J lost 2 bases, and 6 bases stayed unmatched. Here the CDR3 DNA reads TGTGCCAGCAGCGGGGGGGGGCGGACCTACGAGCAGTACGTC. Translation: CASSGGGRTYEQYV.

The V gene is TRBV19, the J gene TRBJ2-7, with TRBD2 matching 10 bases. After removal of 6 bases from V and 3 bases from J, the junction contained 8 bases not matched to a gene. The V gene's germline CDR1 is LNHDA and CDR2 SQIVND (reference sequence). CDR3 length: 15 amino acids. The CDR3 spells CASSTSGDGFYEQYF. The CDR3 nucleotides read TGTGCCAGTAGCACTAGCGGGGACGGGTTCTACGAGCAGTACTTC.

This chain connects TRBV9 to TRBJ1-1; TRBD1 matches 7 bases. The CDR3 sequence is 15 residues long. Trimming at V came to 5 bases and at J to 1 base, leaving 8 bases not matched to a gene. Per the germline V gene, CDR1 is SGDLS and CDR2 is YYNGEE. As DNA, the CDR3 is TGTGCCAGCAGGCCCTCGGGACAGCCGAACACTGAAGCTTTCTTT. It is translated as CASRPSGQPNTEAFF.

V gene TRBV11-1 combines with J gene TRBJ2-2, with D uncertain. The germline V gene has CDR1 SGHAT and CDR2 FQDESV (reference sequence). CDR3 size: 14 residues. V lost 5 bases and J 1 base, leaving 8 bases between the germline ends. CDR3 residues: CASSTRLNTGELFF. The DNA of the CDR3 is TGTGCCAGCAGCACGCGACTGAACACCGGGGAGCTGTTTTTT.

The chain links TRBV24-1 to TRBJ1-1, with a possible D match to TRBD1 (5 bases). This CDR3 is 13 amino acids long. The V gene lost 4 bases and the J gene lost 10 bases, with 15 bases spanning the gap. Looked up from germline, CDR1 is KGHDR and CDR2 is SFDVKD. In DNA, the CDR3 is TGTGCCACCAGTGACAGGCGGGGGAGCGGAGCTTTCTTT. Translated: CATSDRRGSGAFF.

The chain has TRBV7-6 and TRBJ2-6; weak D call: TRBD2 (7 bases). The germline V and J ends were trimmed by 4 bases and 0 bases, with 10 bases remaining between them. This CDR3 has 16 residues. Germline lookup yields CDR1 SGHVS and CDR2 FNYEAQ. The DNA of the CDR3 is TGTGCCAGCAGCTCGAGGGGGGGCTCTGGGGCCAACGTCCTGACTTTC. Residues: CASSSRGGSGANVLTF.

As regards this clone: Other DNA sequences from this sample encode an identical CDR3 as well. V usage is TRBV7-3 and J usage is TRBJ2-1; D might be TRBD2 (6 bases). CDR3 length equals 15 residues. Germline loops: CDR1 SGHTA, CDR2 FQGTGA. V lost 5 bases, J lost 3 bases, and 14 bases lay in between. Written as DNA, the CDR3 is TGTGCCAGCAGCGCGGATCGGGGGAGCTACAATGAGCAGTTCTTC. This sequence encodes CASSADRGSYNEQFF.

In its sample, this clone was seen a few times. The chain uses TRBV2 and TRBJ1-3; D is unclear. Germline V CDR1 and CDR2: SNHLY, FYNNEI. This CDR3 has 10 amino acids. Between the trimmed V and J ends, which lost 8 bases and 3 bases, there was a span of 2 bases. The CDR3 loop is CASYGNTIYF. In DNA, the CDR3 is TGTGCCAGCTATGGAAACACCATATATTTT.

V gene TRBV19 combines with J gene TRBJ1-5; D unresolved. The germline V gene encodes CDR1 LNHDA and CDR2 SQIVND (reference sequence). CDR3 length: 13 amino acids. With 2 bases removed from V and 3 bases from J, the gap between germline ends came to 5 bases. CDR3 amino acids: CASSIQFNQPQHF. In nucleotides, the CDR3 is TGTGCCAGTAGTATACAGTTCAATCAGCCCCAGCATTTT.

The chain uses TRBV28 and TRBJ1-2; D might be TRBD1 (5 bases). Trimming removed 5 bases at V and 3 bases at J, with 13 bases between. CDR1 and CDR2 (germline): MDHEN, SYDVKM. The CDR3 loop spans 14 amino acids. In DNA form, the CDR3 reads TGTGCCAGCAGTGGGGGGGGATTATACTATGGCTACACCTTC. It codes for CASSGGGLYYGYTF.

This chain links TRBV15 with TRBJ2-5, with TRBD2 identical over 8 bases. The CDR3 totals 13 residues. Germline V CDR1 and CDR2: LNHNV, YYDKDF (reference sequence). Trimming cost V 8 bases and J 7 bases; bases outside gene matches: 9. The CDR3: CATGIRREGTQYF. CDR3 sequence (DNA): TGTGCCACCGGGATAAGACGGGAGGGGACCCAGTACTTC. The whole variable domain, remainder taken from reference TRBV15 and TRBJ2-5, is DAMVIQNPRYQVTQFGKPVTLSCSQTLNHNVMYWYQQKSSQAPKLLFHYYDKDFNNEADTPDNFQSRRPNTSFCFLDIRSPGLGDTAMYLCATGIRREGTQYFGPGTRLLVL.

This clone was seen only once. The chain carries TRBV19 and TRBJ1-1; TRBD1 matches at 10 bases. Germline CDR1 is LNHDA and CDR2 is SQIVND (reference sequence). The CDR3 has 18 amino acids. Losses at the gene ends were 4 bases for V and 1 base for J; bases not matched to a gene: 12. The CDR3 region is CASSRSVPGTGENTEAFF. In DNA form, the CDR3 reads TGTGCCAGTAGTAGAAGCGTACCCGGGACAGGGGAGAACACTGAAGCTTTCTTT.

The chain is built from TRBV7-8 and TRBJ2-2, with D uncertain. Trimming took 5 bases from V and 5 from J, leaving 15 bases between them. There are 15 residues in the CDR3. Germline loops: CDR1 SGHVS, CDR2 FQNEAQ. The CDR3 loop is CASSPKSPRTGELFF. The CDR3 DNA reads TGTGCCAGCAGCCCAAAGAGTCCGAGGACCGGGGAGCTGTTTTTT.

This chain connects TRBV28 to TRBJ1-5; D unresolved. V shed 11 bases and J shed 4 bases, with 12 bases lying between them. The CDR3 extends over 12 amino acids. Germline V gives CDR1 MDHEN, CDR2 SYDVKM. The CDR3 region is CALGGKNQPQHF. The CDR3 nucleotides read TGTGCCCTAGGCGGGAAAAATCAGCCCCAGCATTTT.

The chain is built from TRBV20-1 and TRBJ2-3, with a weak D call TRBD2 (6 bases). V shed 3 bases and J shed 3 bases, with 16 bases lying between them. The CDR3 runs to 15 residues. Germline V gene lookup returns CDR1 DFQATT and CDR2 SNEGSKA (reference sequence). The CDR3 is CSASLGGAPTDTQYF. The CDR3 nucleotides are TGCAGTGCTAGTCTGGGCGGGGCCCCTACAGATACGCAGTATTTT.